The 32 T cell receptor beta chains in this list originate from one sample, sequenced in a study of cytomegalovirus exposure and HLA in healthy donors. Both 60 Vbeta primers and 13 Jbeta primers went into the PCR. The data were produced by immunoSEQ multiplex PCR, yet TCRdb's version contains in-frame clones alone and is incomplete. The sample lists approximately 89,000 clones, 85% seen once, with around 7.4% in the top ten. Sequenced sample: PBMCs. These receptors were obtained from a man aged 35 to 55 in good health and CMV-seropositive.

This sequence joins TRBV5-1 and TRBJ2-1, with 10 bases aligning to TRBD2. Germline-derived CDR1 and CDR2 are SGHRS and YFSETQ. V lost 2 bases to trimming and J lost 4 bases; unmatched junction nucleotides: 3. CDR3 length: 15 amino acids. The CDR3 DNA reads TGCGCCAGCAGCTTTGGACTAGCGGAGTACAATGAGCAGTTCTTC. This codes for CASSFGLAEYNEQFF.

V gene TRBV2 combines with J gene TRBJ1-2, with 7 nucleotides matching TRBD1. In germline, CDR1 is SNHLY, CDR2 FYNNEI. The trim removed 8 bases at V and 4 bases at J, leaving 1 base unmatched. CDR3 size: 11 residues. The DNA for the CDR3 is TGTGCCAGCCGGGACAGCTATGGCTACACCTTC. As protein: CASRDSYGYTF.

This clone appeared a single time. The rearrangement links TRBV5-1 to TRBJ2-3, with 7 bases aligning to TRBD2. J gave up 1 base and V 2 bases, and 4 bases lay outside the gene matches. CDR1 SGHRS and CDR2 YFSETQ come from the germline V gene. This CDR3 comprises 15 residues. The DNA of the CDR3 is TGCGCCAGCAGCTTCAGCGCGGGGGGCACAGATACGCAGTATTTT. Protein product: CASSFSAGGTDTQYF. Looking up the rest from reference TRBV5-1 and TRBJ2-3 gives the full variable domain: KAGVTQTPRYLIKTRGQQVTLSCSPISGHRSVSWYQQTPGQGLQFLFEYFSETQRNKGNFPGRFSGRQFSNSRSEMNVSTLELGDSALYLCASSFSAGGTDTQYFGPGTRLTVL.

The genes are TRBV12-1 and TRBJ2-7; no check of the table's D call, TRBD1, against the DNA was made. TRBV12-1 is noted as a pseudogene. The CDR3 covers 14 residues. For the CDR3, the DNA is TGTGCCAGCAGCCCCCTGACAGGATCCTACGAGCAGTACTTC. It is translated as CASSPLTGSYEQYF.

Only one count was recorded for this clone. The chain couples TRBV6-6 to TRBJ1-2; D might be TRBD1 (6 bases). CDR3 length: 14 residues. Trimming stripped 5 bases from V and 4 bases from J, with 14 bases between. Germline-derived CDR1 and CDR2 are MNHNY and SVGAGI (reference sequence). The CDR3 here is CASSDRQVSYGYTF. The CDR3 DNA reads TGTGCCAGCAGTGACAGACAGGTTTCCTATGGCTACACCTTC.

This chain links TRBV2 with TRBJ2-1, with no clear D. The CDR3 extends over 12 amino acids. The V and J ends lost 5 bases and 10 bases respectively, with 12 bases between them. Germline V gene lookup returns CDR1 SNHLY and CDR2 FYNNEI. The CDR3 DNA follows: TGTGCCAGCAGTTTGTTTAGTAGCGAGCAGTTCTTC. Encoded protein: CASSLFSSEQFF.

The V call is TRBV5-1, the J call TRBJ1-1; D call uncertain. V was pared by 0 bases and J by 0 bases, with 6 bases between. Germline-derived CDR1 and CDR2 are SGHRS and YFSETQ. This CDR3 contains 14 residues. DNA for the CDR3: TGCGCCAGCAGCTTGGAGCCCTTGAACACTGAAGCTTTCTTT. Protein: CASSLEPLNTEAFF.

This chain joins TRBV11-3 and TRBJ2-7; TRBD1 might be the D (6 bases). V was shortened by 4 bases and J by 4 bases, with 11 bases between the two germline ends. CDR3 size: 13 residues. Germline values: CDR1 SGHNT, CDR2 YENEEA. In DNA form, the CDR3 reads TGTGCCAGCAGCTCCACAGGGATGTACGAGCAGTACTTC. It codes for CASSSTGMYEQYF.

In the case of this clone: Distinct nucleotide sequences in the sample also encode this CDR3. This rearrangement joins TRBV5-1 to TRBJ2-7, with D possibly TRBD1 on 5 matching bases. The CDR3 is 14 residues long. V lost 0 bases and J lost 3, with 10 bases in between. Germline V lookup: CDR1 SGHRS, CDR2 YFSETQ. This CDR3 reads CASSLGQGSYEQYF. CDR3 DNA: TGCGCCAGCAGCTTGGGGCAGGGTAGCTACGAGCAGTACTTC.

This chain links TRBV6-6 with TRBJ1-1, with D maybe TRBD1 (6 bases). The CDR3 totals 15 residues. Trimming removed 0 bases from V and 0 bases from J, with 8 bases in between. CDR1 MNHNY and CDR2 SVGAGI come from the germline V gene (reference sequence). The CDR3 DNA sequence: TGTGCCAGCAGTTACTCGACAGGACTGAACACTGAAGCTTTCTTT. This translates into CASSYSTGLNTEAFF.

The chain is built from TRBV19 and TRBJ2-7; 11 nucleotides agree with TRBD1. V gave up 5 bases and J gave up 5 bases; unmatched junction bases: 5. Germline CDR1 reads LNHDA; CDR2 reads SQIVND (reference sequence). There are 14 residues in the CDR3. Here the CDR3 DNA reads TGTGCCAGTAGTGCGGACAGGGGGCGCGACGAGCAGTACTTC. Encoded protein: CASSADRGRDEQYF.

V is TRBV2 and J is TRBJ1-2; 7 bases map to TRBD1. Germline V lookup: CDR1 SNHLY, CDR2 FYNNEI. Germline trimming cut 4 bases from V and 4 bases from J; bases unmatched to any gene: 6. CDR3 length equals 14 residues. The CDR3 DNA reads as TGTGCCAGCAGTGGACAGGGACGAGCCTATGGCTACACCTTC. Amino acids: CASSGQGRAYGYTF.

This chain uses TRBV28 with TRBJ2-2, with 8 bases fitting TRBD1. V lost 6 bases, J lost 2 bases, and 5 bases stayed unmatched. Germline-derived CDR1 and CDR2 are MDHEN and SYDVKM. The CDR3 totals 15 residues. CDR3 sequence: CASRGTGRNTGELFF. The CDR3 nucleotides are TGTGCCAGCAGGGGGACAGGTAGAAACACCGGGGAGCTGTTTTTT.

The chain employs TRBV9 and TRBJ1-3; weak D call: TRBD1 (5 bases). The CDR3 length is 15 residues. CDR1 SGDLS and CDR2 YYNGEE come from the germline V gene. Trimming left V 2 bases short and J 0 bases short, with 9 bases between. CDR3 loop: CASSVTASSGNTIYF. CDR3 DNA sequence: TGTGCCAGCAGCGTGACAGCCAGCTCTGGAAACACCATATATTTT.

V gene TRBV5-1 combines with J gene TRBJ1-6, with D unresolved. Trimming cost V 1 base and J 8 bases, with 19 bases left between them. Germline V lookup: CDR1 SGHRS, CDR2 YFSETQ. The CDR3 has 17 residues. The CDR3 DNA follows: TGCGCCAGCAGCTTGACGTTACCGGGAGCTACATATTCACCCCTCCACTTT. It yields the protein CASSLTLPGATYSPLHF. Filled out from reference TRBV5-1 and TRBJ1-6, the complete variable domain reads KAGVTQTPRYLIKTRGQQVTLSCSPISGHRSVSWYQQTPGQGLQFLFEYFSETQRNKGNFPGRFSGRQFSNSRSEMNVSTLELGDSALYLCASSLTLPGATYSPLHFGNGTRLTVT.

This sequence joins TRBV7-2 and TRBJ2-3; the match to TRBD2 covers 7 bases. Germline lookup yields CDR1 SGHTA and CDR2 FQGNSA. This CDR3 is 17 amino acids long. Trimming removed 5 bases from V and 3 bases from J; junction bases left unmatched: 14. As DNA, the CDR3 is TGTGCCAGCAGCCCCCCTCCAGTACTAGCGCTGACAGATACGCAGTATTTT. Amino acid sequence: CASSPPPVLALTDTQYF. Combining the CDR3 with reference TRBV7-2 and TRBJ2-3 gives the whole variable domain GAGVSQSPSNKVTEKGKDVELRCDPISGHTALYWYRQSLGQGLEFLIYFQGNSAPDKSGLPSDRFSAERTGGSVSTLTIQRTQQEDSAVYLCASSPPPVLALTDTQYFGPGTRLTVL.

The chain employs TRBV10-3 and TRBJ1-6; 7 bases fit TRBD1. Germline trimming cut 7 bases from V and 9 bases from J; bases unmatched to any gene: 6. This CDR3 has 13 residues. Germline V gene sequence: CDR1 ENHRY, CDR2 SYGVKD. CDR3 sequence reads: CAITGTVSSPLHF. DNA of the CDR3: TGTGCCATCACCGGGACAGTTAGTTCACCCCTCCACTTT.

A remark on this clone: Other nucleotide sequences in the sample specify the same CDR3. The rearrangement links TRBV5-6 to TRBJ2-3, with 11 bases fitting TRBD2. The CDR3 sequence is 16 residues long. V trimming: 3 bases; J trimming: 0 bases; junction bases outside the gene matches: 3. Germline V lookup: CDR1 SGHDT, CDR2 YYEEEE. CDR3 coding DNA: TGTGCCAGCAGCTCAACTAGCGGGAGCAGCACAGATACGCAGTATTTT. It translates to CASSSTSGSSTDTQYF.

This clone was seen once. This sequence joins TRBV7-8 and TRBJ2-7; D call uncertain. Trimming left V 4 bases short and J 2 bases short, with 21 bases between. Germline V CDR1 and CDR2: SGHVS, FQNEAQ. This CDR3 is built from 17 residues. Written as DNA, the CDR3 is TGTGCCAGCAGCTCCAGGATCAGTGGGTCTCCGGCCTACGAGCAGTACTTC. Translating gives CASSSRISGSPAYEQYF. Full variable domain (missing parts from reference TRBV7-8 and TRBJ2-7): GAGVSQSPRYKVAKRGQDVALRCDPISGHVSLFWYQQALGQGPEFLTYFQNEAQLDKSGLPSDRFFAERPEGSVSTLKIQRTQQEDSAVYLCASSSRISGSPAYEQYFGPGTRLTVT.

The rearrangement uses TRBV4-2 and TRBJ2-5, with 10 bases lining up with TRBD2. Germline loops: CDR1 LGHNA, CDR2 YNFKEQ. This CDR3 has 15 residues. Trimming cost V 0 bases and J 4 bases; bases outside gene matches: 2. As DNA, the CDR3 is TGTGCCAGCAGCCAAGAGACTAGCGGGTCAGAGACCCAGTACTTC. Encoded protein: CASSQETSGSETQYF.

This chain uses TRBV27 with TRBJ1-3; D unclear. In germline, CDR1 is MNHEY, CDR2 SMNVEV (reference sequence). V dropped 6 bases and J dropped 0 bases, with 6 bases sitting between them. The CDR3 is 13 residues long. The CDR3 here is CASSRYSGNTIYF. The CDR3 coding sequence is TGTGCCAGCAGCCGGTACTCTGGAAACACCATATATTTT.

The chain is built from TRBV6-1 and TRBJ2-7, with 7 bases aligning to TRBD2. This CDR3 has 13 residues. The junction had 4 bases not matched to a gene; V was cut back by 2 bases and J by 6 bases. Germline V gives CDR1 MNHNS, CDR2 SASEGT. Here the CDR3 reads CASSETSESEQYF. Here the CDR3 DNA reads TGTGCCAGCAGTGAAACTAGCGAGAGCGAGCAGTACTTC.

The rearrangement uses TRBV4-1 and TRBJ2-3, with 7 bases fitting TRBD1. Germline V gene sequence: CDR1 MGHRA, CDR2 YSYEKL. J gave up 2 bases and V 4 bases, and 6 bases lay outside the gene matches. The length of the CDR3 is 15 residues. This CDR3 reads CASSPPTGFTDTQYF. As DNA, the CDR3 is TGCGCCAGCAGCCCCCCGACAGGGTTCACAGATACGCAGTATTTT.

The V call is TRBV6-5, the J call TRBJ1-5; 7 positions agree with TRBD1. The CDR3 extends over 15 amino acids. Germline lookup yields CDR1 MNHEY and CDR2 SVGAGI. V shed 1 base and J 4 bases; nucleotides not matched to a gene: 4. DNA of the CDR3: TGTGCCAGCAGTTACTACCGGGACAGTAATCAGCCCCAGCATTTT. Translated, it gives CASSYYRDSNQPQHF.

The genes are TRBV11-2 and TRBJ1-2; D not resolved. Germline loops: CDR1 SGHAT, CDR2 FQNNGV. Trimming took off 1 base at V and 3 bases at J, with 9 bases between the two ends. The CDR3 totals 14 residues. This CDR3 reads CASSLAAEDYGYTF. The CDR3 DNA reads TGTGCCAGCAGCTTAGCGGCGGAAGACTATGGCTACACCTTC.

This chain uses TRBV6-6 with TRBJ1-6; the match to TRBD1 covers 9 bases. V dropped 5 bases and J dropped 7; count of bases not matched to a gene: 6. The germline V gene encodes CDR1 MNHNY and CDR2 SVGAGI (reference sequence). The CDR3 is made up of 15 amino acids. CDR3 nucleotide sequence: TGTGCCAGCAGTAACCCGGGACAGGGAAATTCACCCCTCCACTTT. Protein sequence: CASSNPGQGNSPLHF.

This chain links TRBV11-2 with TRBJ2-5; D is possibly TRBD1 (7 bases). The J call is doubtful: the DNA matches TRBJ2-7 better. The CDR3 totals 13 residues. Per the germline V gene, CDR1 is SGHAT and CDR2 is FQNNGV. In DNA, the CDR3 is TGTGCCAGCAGCCGGGGGACAGACTACGAGCAGTACTTC. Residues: CASSRGTDYEQYF.

CDR3 bases: TGTGCCAGCAGCGTAGATTTGGCTGCTGGAAACACCATATATTTT. Translating it yields CASSVDLAAGNTIYF. This chain connects TRBV9 to TRBJ1-3; D remains unclear. The V gene lost 0 bases and the J gene lost 2 bases, with 9 bases spanning the gap. Germline V gene data show CDR1 as SGDLS and CDR2 as YYNGEE. CDR3 length: 15 residues.

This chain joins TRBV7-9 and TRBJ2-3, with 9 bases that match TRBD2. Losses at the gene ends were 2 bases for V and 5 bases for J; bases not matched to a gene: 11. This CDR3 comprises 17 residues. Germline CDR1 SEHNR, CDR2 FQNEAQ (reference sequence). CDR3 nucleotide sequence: TGTGCCAGCAGCTTATACGAAGGCGCGGGAGGGAAAGATACGCAGTATTTT. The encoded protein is CASSLYEGAGGKDTQYF.

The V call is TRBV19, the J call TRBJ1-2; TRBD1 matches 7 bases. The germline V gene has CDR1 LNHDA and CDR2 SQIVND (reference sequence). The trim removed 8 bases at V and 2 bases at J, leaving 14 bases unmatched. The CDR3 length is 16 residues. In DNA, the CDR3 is TGTGCCAGTTTCCCAGGGGGGATACACGCAAACTATGGCTACACCTTC. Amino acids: CASFPGGIHANYGYTF.

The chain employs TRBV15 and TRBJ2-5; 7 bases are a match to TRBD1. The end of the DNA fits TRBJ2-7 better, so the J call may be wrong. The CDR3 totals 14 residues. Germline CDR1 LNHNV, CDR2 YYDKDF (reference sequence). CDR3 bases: TGTGCCACCAGCAGGACAGGGCATACCTACGAGCAGTACTTC. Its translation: CATSRTGHTYEQYF.

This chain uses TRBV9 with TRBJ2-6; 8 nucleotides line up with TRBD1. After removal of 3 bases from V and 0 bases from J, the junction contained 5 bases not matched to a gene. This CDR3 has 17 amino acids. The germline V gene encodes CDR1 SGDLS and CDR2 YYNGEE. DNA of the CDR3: TGTGCCAGCAGCGCGGACAGGGACCACTCTGGGGCCAACGTCCTGACTTTC. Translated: CASSADRDHSGANVLTF. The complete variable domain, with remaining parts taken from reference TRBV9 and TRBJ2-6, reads DSGVTQTPKHLITATGQRVTLRCSPRSGDLSVYWYQQSLDQGLQFLIQYYNGEERAKGNILERFSAQQFPDLHSELNLSSLELGDSALYFCASSADRDHSGANVLTFGAGSRLTVL.